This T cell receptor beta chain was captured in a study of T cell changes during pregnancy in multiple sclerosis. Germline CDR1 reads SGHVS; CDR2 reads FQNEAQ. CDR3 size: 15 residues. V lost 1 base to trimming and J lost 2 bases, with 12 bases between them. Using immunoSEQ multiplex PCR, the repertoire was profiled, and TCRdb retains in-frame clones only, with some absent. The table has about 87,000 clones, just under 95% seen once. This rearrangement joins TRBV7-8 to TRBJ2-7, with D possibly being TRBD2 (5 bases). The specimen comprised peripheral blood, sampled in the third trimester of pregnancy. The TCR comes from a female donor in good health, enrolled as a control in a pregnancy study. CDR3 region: CASSLEAEGAYEQYF. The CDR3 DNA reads TGTGCCAGCAGCTTAGAAGCGGAAGGAGCCTACGAGCAGTACTTC.